This T cell receptor beta chain was identified in a study of T cells in Graves' hyperthyroidism and ophthalmopathy. TCR beta CDR3 regions were amplified from RNA. RT-PCR in the first round (using the HTBI primer set) targeted the TCR CDR3. TCRdb called the multiplex PCR reads again in MiXCR, with one record for every CDR3 protein. The sample has 450,000 to 600,000 distinct CDR3 sequences, about 20% seen once. This clonotype has ten or more counts. Deletions cut 5 bases from V and 4 bases from J, with 21 bases between. CDR1 SGHVS and CDR2 FQNEAQ come from the germline V gene. The CDR3 covers 17 residues.

This chain joins TRBV7-8 and TRBJ2-1, with a possible D match to TRBD2 (7 bases). The sequenced material came from blood. The receptor was derived from a man aged 35-49 years with Graves' ophthalmopathy. In nucleotides, the CDR3 is TGTGCCAGCAGCATTAGGGGGGGCGGGGTGCTTTACAATGAGCAGTTCTTC. Its protein product is CASSIRGGGVLYNEQFF. Looking up the rest from reference TRBV7-8 and TRBJ2-1 gives the full variable domain: GAGVSQSPRYKVAKRGQDVALRCDPISGHVSLFWYQQALGQGPEFLTYFQNEAQLDKSGLPSDRFFAERPEGSVSTLKIQRTQQEDSAVYLCASSIRGGGVLYNEQFFGPGTRLTVL.